Here is one T cell receptor beta chain with its context. Its specificity is not known. This sample is part of a study of beta chain features in type 1 diabetes. The study's findings and limits: Moderate but significant shortening of TCRB CDR3s was recorded in all four CD4+ subsets from Type 1 diabetes patients.

The study reverse transcribed the entire isolated RNA, so it sequenced expressed TCRB transcripts. TCRdb's copy holds only in-frame clones and misses some; the assay was immunoSEQ multiplex PCR. Here the sample spans some 280,000 clones, 14% being singletons. Trimming took off 5 bases at V and 3 bases at J, with 17 bases between the two ends. This CDR3 spans 16 amino acids. Germline CDR1 reads SEHNR; CDR2 reads FQNEAQ (reference sequence). The chain links TRBV7-9 to TRBJ2-4, with D perhaps matching TRBD1 (6 bases). Sequencing used naive CD4+ T cells from blood. This sequence was found in a man aged 30 to 39 with type 1 diabetes. The CDR3 coding sequence is TGTGCCAGCAGCCGAGGGACATCAGGGGACAAAAACATTCAGTACTTC. As protein: CASSRGTSGDKNIQYF.